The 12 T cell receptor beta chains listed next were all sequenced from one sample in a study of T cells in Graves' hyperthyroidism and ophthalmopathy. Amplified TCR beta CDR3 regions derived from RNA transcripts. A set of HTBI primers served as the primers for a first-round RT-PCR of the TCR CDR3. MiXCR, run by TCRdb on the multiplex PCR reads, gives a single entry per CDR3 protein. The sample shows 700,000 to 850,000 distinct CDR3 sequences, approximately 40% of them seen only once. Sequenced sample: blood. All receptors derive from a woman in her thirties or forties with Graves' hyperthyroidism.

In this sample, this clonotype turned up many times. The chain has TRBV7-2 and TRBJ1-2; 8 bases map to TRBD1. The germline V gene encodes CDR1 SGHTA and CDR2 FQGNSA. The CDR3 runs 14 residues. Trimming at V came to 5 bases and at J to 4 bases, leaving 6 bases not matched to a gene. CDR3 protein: CASSPGQAFYGYTF. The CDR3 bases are TGTGCCAGCAGCCCGGGACAGGCCTTCTATGGCTACACCTTC.

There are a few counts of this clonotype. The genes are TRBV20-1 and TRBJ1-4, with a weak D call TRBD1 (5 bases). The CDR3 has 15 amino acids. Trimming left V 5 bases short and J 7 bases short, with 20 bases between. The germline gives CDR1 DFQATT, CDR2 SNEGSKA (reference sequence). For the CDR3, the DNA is TGCAGTGCTGGGGCTGGGGGGGGAGAGGGTGAAAAACTGTTTTTT. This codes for CSAGAGGGEGEKLFF.

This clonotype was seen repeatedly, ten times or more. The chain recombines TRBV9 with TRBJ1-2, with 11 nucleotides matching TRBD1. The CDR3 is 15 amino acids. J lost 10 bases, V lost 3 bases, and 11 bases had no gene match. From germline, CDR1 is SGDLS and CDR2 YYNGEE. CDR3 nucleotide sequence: TGTGCCAGCAGCGGCTTATGGACAGGGGGCACACACTACACCTTC. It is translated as CASSGLWTGGTHYTF. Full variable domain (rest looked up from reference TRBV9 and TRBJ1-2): DSGVTQTPKHLITATGQRVTLRCSPRSGDLSVYWYQQSLDQGLQFLIQYYNGEERAKGNILERFSAQQFPDLHSELNLSSLELGDSALYFCASSGLWTGGTHYTFGSGTRLTVV.

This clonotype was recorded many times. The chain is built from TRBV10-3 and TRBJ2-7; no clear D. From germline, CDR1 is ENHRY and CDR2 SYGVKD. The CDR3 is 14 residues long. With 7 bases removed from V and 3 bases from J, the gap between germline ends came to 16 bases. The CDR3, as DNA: TGTGCCATCAACAACACGACAAGAATCTACGAGCAGTACTTC. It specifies CAINNTTRIYEQYF.

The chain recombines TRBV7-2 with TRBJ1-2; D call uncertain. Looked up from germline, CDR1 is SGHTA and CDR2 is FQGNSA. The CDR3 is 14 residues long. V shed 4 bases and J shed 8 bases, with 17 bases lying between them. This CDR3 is CASSSPGPVRGYTF. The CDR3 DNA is TGTGCCAGCAGCTCCCCGGGCCCCGTTAGGGGCTACACCTTC.

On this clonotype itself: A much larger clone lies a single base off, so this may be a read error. In DNA, the CDR3 is TGTGCCGGCAGCCCTAGGGGGGGTGGTACTGAAGCTTTCTTT. Amino acid sequence: CAGSPRGGGTEAFF. This chain joins TRBV7-9 and TRBJ1-1, with D perhaps matching TRBD1 (6 bases). The germline gives CDR1 SEHNR, CDR2 FQNEAQ (reference sequence). The CDR3 covers 14 residues. Full variable domain (remainder filled in from reference TRBV7-9 and TRBJ1-1): DTGVSQNPRHKITKRGQNVTFRCDPISEHNRLYWYRQTLGQGPEFLTYFQNEAQLEKSRLLSDRFSAERPKGSFSTLEIQRTEQGDSAMYLCAGSPRGGGTEAFFGQGTRLTVV.

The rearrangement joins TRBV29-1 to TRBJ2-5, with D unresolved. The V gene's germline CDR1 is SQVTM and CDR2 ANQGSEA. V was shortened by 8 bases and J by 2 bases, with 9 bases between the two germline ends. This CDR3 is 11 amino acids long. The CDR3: CSPGYQETQYF. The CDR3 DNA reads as TGCAGCCCTGGATATCAAGAGACCCAGTACTTC. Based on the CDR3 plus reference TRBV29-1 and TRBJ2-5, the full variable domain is SAVISQKPSRDICQRGTSLTIQCQVDSQVTMMFWYRQQPGQSLTLIATANQGSEATYESGFVIDKFPISRPNLTFSTLTVSNMSPEDSSIYLCSPGYQETQYFGPGTRLLVL.

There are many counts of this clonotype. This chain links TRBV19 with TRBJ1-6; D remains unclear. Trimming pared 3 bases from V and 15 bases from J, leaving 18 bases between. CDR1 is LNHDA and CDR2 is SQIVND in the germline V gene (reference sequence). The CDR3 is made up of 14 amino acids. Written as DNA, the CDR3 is TGTGCCAGTAGTATGATCGCCCCAACGTTAGGCCTCCACTTT. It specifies CASSMIAPTLGLHF.

The CDR3 here is CASSRGDTTGELFF. The CDR3 bases are TGTGCCAGCAGCCGCGGGGACACCACCGGGGAGCTGTTTTTT. The chain is built from TRBV7-9 and TRBJ2-2, with D perhaps being TRBD1 or TRBD2 (6 bases each). This CDR3 region has 14 residues. Looked up from germline, CDR1 is SEHNR and CDR2 is FQNEAQ (reference sequence). V gave up 5 bases and J gave up 4 bases, with 11 bases separating them.

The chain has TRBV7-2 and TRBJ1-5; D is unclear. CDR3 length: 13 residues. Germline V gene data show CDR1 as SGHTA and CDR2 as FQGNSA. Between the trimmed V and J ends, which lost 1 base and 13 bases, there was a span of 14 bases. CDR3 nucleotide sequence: TGTGCCAGCAGCTTAGGAGGGTCGAGCAATCAGCATTTT. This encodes CASSLGGSSNQHF.

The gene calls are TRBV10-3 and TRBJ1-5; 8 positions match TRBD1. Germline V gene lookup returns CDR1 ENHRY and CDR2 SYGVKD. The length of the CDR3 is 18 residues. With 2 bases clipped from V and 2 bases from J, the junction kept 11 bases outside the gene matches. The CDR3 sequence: CAISEKVDRDPGNQPQHF. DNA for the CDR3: TGTGCCATCAGTGAGAAAGTGGACAGGGATCCAGGCAATCAGCCCCAGCATTTT.

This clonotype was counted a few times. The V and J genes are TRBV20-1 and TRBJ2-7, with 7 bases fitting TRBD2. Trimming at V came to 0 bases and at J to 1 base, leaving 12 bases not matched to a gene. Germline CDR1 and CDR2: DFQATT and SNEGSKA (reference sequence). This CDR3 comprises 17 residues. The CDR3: CSARDAPLAESSYEQYF. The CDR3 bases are TGCAGTGCTAGAGACGCACCCCTAGCGGAATCATCCTACGAGCAGTACTTC.